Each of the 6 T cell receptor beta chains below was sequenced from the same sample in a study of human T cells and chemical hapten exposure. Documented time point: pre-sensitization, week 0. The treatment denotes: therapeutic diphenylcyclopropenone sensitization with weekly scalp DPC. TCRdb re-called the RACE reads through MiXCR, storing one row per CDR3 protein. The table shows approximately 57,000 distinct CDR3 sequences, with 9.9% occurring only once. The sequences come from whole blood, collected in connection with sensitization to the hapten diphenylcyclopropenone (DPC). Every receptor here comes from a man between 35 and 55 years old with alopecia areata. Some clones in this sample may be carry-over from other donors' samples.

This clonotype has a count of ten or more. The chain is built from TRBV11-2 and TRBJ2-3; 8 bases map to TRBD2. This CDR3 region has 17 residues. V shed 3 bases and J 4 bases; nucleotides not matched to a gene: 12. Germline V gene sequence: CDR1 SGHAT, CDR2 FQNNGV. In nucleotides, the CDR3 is TGTGCCAGCAGCTTTCGAGGAGCGGGAGTAGTCGCAGATACGCAGTATTTT. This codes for CASSFRGAGVVADTQYF.

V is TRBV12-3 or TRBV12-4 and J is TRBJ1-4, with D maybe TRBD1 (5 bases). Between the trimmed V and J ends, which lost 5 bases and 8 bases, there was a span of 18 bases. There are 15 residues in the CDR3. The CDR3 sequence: CASSPLGEGKEKLFF. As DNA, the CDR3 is TGTGCCAGCAGTCCCCTTGGGGAGGGGAAGGAAAAACTGTTTTTT.

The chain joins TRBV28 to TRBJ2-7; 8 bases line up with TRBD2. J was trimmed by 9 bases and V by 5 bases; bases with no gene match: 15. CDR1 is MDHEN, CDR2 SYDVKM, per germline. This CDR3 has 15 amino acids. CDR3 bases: TGTGCCAGCAGTGCGTTCGGGACTAGTGATATATGGCAGTACTTC. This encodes CASSAFGTSDIWQYF. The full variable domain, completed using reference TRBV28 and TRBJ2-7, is DVKVTQSSRYLVKRTGEKVFLECVQDMDHENMFWYRQDPGLGLRLIYFSYDVKMKEKGDIPEGYSVSREKKERFSLILESASTNQTSMYLCASSAFGTSDIWQYFGPGTRLTVT.

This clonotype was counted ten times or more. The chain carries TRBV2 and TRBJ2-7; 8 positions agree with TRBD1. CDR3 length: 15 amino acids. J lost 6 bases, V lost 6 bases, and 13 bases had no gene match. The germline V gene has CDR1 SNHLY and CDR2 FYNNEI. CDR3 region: CASSGERTGLAEQYF. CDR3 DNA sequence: TGTGCCAGCAGCGGGGAGAGGACAGGGTTGGCCGAGCAGTACTTC.

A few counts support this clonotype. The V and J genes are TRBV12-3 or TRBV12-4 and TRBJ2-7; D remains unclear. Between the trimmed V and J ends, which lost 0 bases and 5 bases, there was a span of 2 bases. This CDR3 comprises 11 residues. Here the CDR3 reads CASSLANEQYF. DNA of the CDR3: TGTGCCAGCAGTTTAGCAAACGAGCAGTACTTC.

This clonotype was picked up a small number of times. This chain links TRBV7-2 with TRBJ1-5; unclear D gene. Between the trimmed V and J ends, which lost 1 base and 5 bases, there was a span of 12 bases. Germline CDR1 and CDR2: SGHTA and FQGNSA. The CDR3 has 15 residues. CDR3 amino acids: CASSLDNSNYQPQHF. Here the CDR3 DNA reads TGTGCCAGCAGCTTAGACAATTCTAACTATCAGCCCCAGCATTTT.